This entry features one TCR beta chain sequence. Here immunoSEQ multiplex PCR was the method, and the copy in TCRdb shows in-frame clones only, minus some. The sample comprises roughly 53,000 clones, approximately 93% of which are singletons, and more than 15% rests with the top ten. This record belongs to a study of OX40 agonist ivuxolimab in advanced cancers. The CDR3 has 14 residues. Trimming stripped 10 bases from V and 0 bases from J, with 14 bases between. CDR1 and CDR2 (germline): MNHEY, SMNVEV (reference sequence). The sample in question was CD4+ or CD8+ T cells sorted from blood, obtained in a trial of the OX40 agonist ivuxolimab. The chain combines TRBV27 with TRBJ2-3, with a tentative D call TRBD2 (5 bases). The clonotype was recovered from an adult with an advanced solid tumor such as melanoma, head and neck, liver or kidney cancer. The CDR3 spells CATRRAASTDTQYF. For the CDR3, the DNA is TGTGCCACCCGGAGAGCGGCTAGCACAGATACGCAGTATTTT.